This T cell receptor (beta chain) was identified in a study of blood T cell repertoires in COVID-19. Sequencing used immunoSEQ multiplex PCR; TCRdb keeps in-frame clones, though not all of them. Among fewer than 200,000 clones listed, about 81% were seen once. CDR1 SGHRS and CDR2 YFSETQ come from the germline V gene. Trimming removed 4 bases from V and 1 base from J; junction bases left unmatched: 14. The length of the CDR3 is 18 residues. This TCR derives from a woman in her sixties with COVID-19, enrolled during active disease. The sequencing sample was made of peripheral blood. The V call is TRBV5-1, the J call TRBJ1-2, with 9 bases lining up with TRBD1. For the CDR3, the DNA is TGCGCCAGCAGCCCGAATACCGGGACAGGGTTTTTTAACTATGGCTACACCTTC. Translation gives CASSPNTGTGFFNYGYTF.